Each of the 6 T cell receptor beta chains below was sequenced from the same sample in a study of blood T cell repertoires in COVID-19. Some clones are missing from TCRdb's copy, which holds only in-frame ones; the method was immunoSEQ multiplex PCR. The top ten clones hold roughly 6.2% of a sample with approximately 100,000 clones, roughly two thirds of them seen once. Sample: peripheral blood. These receptors were taken from a man older than 75 with acute or convalescent COVID-19.

The table lists this clone with a few counts. V and J are TRBV21-1 and TRBJ2-1; the table's D call TRBD1 went unverified against the DNA. TRBV21-1 is termed a pseudogene. The CDR3 contains 14 residues. CDR3 amino acids: CANTQGQGDHEQFF. CDR3 coding DNA: TGTGCCAACACTCAGGGACAGGGGGATCACGAGCAGTTCTTC.

The rearrangement links TRBV19 to TRBJ2-3; D is possibly TRBD2 (5 bases). This CDR3 spans 13 amino acids. CDR1 and CDR2 (germline): LNHDA, SQIVND (reference sequence). Trimming pared 10 bases from V and 10 bases from J, leaving 21 bases between. CDR3 coding DNA: TGTGCCACTAAGTCCGGCGGACTTAGGTCGCAGTATTTT. It encodes CATKSGGLRSQYF. Full variable domain (rest looked up from reference TRBV19 and TRBJ2-3): DGGITQSPKYLFRKEGQNVTLSCEQNLNHDAMYWYRQDPGQGLRLIYYSQIVNDFQKGDIAEGYSVSREKKESFPLTVTSAQKNPTAFYLCATKSGGLRSQYFGPGTRLTVL.

This clone came up many times. The CDR3 region is CASSQGAGPLNTGELFF. Here the CDR3 DNA reads TGCGCCAGCAGCCAAGGGGCGGGACCCCTGAACACCGGGGAGCTGTTTTTT. This chain links TRBV4-1 with TRBJ2-2; maybe TRBD2 (6 bases). The V gene lost 1 base and the J gene lost 1 base, with 13 bases spanning the gap. CDR3 length: 17 amino acids. The germline V gene encodes CDR1 MGHRA and CDR2 YSYEKL.

V usage is TRBV12-3 or TRBV12-4 and J usage is TRBJ2-7; tentative D call: TRBD1 (5 bases). V was trimmed by 2 bases and J by 5 bases, leaving 7 bases between them. This CDR3 region has 12 residues. In DNA form, the CDR3 reads TGTGCCAGCAGTTTAACAGGCGACGAGCAGTACTTC. It is translated as CASSLTGDEQYF.

Points on this clone: Other DNA sequences in the sample encode the same CDR3. This chain uses TRBV7-2 with TRBJ2-2; D may be TRBD2 (6 bases). Germline V CDR1 and CDR2: SGHTA, FQGNSA. V lost 0 bases to trimming and J lost 5 bases, with 10 bases between them. The length of the CDR3 is 15 residues. The CDR3 sequence: CASSLASGGTGELFF. The CDR3 DNA sequence: TGTGCCAGCAGCTTAGCTAGCGGAGGGACCGGGGAGCTGTTTTTT.

The gene calls are TRBV5-1 and TRBJ1-2; the D gene is possibly TRBD1 (5 bases). Germline V CDR1 and CDR2: SGHRS, YFSETQ. With 0 bases removed from V and 8 bases from J, the gap between germline ends came to 17 bases. The CDR3 covers 15 residues. CDR3 sequence reads: CASSLEGAPRGGYTF. The CDR3 DNA reads as TGCGCCAGCAGCTTGGAAGGGGCACCCCGAGGCGGCTACACCTTC.